The 30 T cell receptor beta chains presented below share a single source sample, sequenced in a study of blood T cell repertoires in COVID-19. Using immunoSEQ multiplex PCR, the repertoire was profiled, and TCRdb retains in-frame clones only, with some absent. The table lists roughly 260,000 clones, about 91% of them singletons. Source material: peripheral blood. Source of these receptors: a person aged 18-35 years with COVID-19, enrolled during active disease.

This chain links TRBV9 with TRBJ2-2, with 9 bases identical to TRBD2. Germline-derived CDR1 and CDR2 are SGDLS and YYNGEE. This CDR3 comprises 16 residues. J gave up 5 bases and V 3 bases, and 8 bases lay outside the gene matches. The CDR3 is CASSEASGMETGELFF. As DNA, the CDR3 is TGTGCCAGCAGCGAAGCTAGCGGGATGGAGACCGGGGAGCTGTTTTTT. Full variable domain (outside the CDR3, taken from reference TRBV9 and TRBJ2-2): DSGVTQTPKHLITATGQRVTLRCSPRSGDLSVYWYQQSLDQGLQFLIQYYNGEERAKGNILERFSAQQFPDLHSELNLSSLELGDSALYFCASSEASGMETGELFFGEGSRLTVL.

The chain carries TRBV24-1 and TRBJ2-2; D might be TRBD2 (6 bases). CDR1 is KGHDR and CDR2 is SFDVKD in the germline V gene. The germline V and J ends were trimmed by 0 bases and 1 base, with 11 bases remaining between them. The CDR3 is 17 residues long. The CDR3 DNA reads as TGTGCCACCAGTGATTTGGGAGGGACGCGGAACACCGGGGAGCTGTTTTTT. It specifies CATSDLGGTRNTGELFF.

The gene calls are TRBV25-1 and TRBJ2-1, with TRBD2 identical over 7 bases. This CDR3 is built from 11 residues. V was pared by 4 bases and J by 9 bases, with 0 bases of the junction left unmatched. Germline-derived CDR1 and CDR2 are MGHDK and SYGVNS. The CDR3 protein is CASSVAGEQFF. In DNA, the CDR3 is TGTGCCAGCAGTGTAGCGGGTGAGCAGTTCTTC.

V gene TRBV19 combines with J gene TRBJ1-5; TRBD1 matches 8 bases. The V gene end was trimmed by 7 bases and the J gene end by 7 bases; junction bases not matched to a gene: 9. CDR1 and CDR2 from the germline V gene are LNHDA and SQIVND (reference sequence). This CDR3 contains 14 residues. Written as DNA, the CDR3 is TGTGCCAGTAACCCGCAGGGGGCGGGGCAGCCCCAGCATTTT. Translating it yields CASNPQGAGQPQHF.

The V gene is TRBV6-5, the J gene TRBJ2-7, with 10 nucleotides matching TRBD1. Trimming at V came to 11 bases and at J to 6 bases, leaving 13 bases not matched to a gene. Germline CDR1 MNHEY, CDR2 SVGAGI. The CDR3 is 14 residues long. The CDR3 nucleotides read TGTGCCTGCATCAGGGGACAGGGGTCGGGCGAGCAGTACTTC. The encoded protein is CACIRGQGSGEQYF.

This sequence joins TRBV9 and TRBJ2-2; perhaps TRBD1 as D (5 bases). The CDR3 extends over 15 amino acids. V was pared by 0 bases and J by 1 base, with 7 bases between. Germline CDR1 is SGDLS and CDR2 is YYNGEE. The CDR3 reads CASSVGGQNTGELFF. The DNA of the CDR3 is TGTGCCAGCAGCGTAGGGGGCCAGAACACCGGGGAGCTGTTTTTT.

J is TRBJ2-5 and V is TRBV25-1, with D maybe TRBD1 (5 bases). CDR1 MGHDK and CDR2 SYGVNS come from the germline V gene. V dropped 5 bases and J dropped 0 bases, with 10 bases sitting between them. The CDR3 is 14 residues long. CDR3 residues: CASSSAGNQETQYF. Here the CDR3 DNA reads TGTGCCAGCAGTTCAGCAGGGAACCAAGAGACCCAGTACTTC.

This clone has a single count. The chain carries TRBV9 and TRBJ2-6; 8 bases are shared with TRBD2. Germline V gene data show CDR1 as SGDLS and CDR2 as YYNGEE. The CDR3 contains 20 residues. The trim removed 0 bases at V and 0 bases at J, leaving 11 bases unmatched. CDR3 region: CASSVAMAEGLGSGANVLTF. For the CDR3, the DNA is TGTGCCAGCAGCGTAGCTATGGCAGAGGGACTAGGCTCTGGGGCCAACGTCCTGACTTTC.

This clone was seen only a few times. J is TRBJ2-3 and V is TRBV19; 7 nucleotides match TRBD2. There are 14 residues in the CDR3. Per the germline V gene, CDR1 is LNHDA and CDR2 is SQIVND (reference sequence). V shed 10 bases, J shed 2 bases, and the junction held 9 bases outside the gene matches. CDR3 nucleotides: TGTGCCACGAAGCCAGCGGGATACACAGATACGCAGTATTTT. It codes for CATKPAGYTDTQYF.

This clone was counted once. The CDR3 loop reads CASSPQRTSVPGNLYEQYF. Written as DNA, the CDR3 is TGTGCCAGCAGTCCCCAGCGGACTAGCGTCCCGGGCAACCTCTACGAGCAGTACTTC. The V call is TRBV7-9, the J call TRBJ2-7; 9 nucleotides line up with TRBD2. CDR1 is SEHNR, CDR2 FQNEAQ, per germline (reference sequence). The CDR3 runs to 19 residues. V dropped 6 bases and J dropped 3; count of bases not matched to a gene: 21.

V gene TRBV6-5 combines with J gene TRBJ1-6; unclear D gene. CDR1 and CDR2 from the germline V gene are MNHEY and SVGAGI. There are 15 residues in the CDR3. V was pared by 2 bases and J by 3 bases, with 8 bases between. The CDR3 sequence: CASSYEGYYNSPLHF. CDR3 sequence (DNA): TGTGCCAGCAGTTACGAGGGATACTATAATTCACCCCTCCACTTT.

V and J are TRBV9 and TRBJ1-2; possibly TRBD1 for D (5 bases). Germline values: CDR1 SGDLS, CDR2 YYNGEE. With 2 bases removed from V and 0 bases from J, the gap between germline ends came to 8 bases. The CDR3 runs 14 residues. The CDR3 region is CASSVDKANYGYTF. CDR3 in DNA: TGTGCCAGCAGCGTGGACAAAGCTAACTATGGCTACACCTTC.

The V call is TRBV6-6, the J call TRBJ2-7; 7 bases line up with TRBD2. Germline V gene data show CDR1 as MNHNY and CDR2 as SVGAGI (reference sequence). Trimming cost V 2 bases and J 1 base; bases outside gene matches: 5. The length of the CDR3 is 15 residues. The CDR3, as DNA: TGTGCCAGCAGTTACCCCGCGGGAGCATCCTACGAGCAGTACTTC. This sequence encodes CASSYPAGASYEQYF.

The chain uses TRBV10-1 and TRBJ2-3; TRBD2 agrees at 8 bases. CDR3 size: 15 residues. Germline V CDR1 and CDR2: WNHNN, SYGVQD (reference sequence). Germline trimming cut 2 bases from V and 3 bases from J; bases unmatched to any gene: 4. The CDR3 spells CASSEREGPTDTQYF. The CDR3 DNA reads TGCGCCAGCAGTGAGCGGGAGGGCCCTACAGATACGCAGTATTTT.

The chain combines TRBV24-1 with TRBJ2-5, with 12 bases aligning to TRBD2. This CDR3 is built from 16 residues. V dropped 2 bases and J dropped 1; count of bases not matched to a gene: 1. Germline V gives CDR1 KGHDR, CDR2 SFDVKD. CDR3 amino acids: CATSDWTSGAQETQYF. CDR3 nucleotide sequence: TGTGCCACCAGTGATTGGACTAGCGGGGCCCAAGAGACCCAGTACTTC.

This clone was observed a handful of times. The J gene is TRBJ2-7, the V gene TRBV24-1; possibly TRBD2 for D (7 bases). Trimming removed 12 bases at V and 3 bases at J, with 11 bases between. The CDR3 spans 11 residues. The germline V gene encodes CDR1 KGHDR and CDR2 SFDVKD. CDR3 protein: CAPGGFYEQYF. The CDR3 nucleotides are TGTGCCCCGGGGGGCTTCTACGAGCAGTACTTC.

The CDR3 DNA sequence: TGTGCCAGCAGCGTATCAGGGGTCGAGCAGTTCTTC. Translated, it gives CASSVSGVEQFF. The chain joins TRBV13 to TRBJ2-1, with D possibly matching TRBD1 (6 bases). V was pared by 5 bases and J by 10 bases, with 12 bases between. Per the germline V gene, CDR1 is PRHDT and CDR2 is FYEKMQ (reference sequence). CDR3 length: 12 residues. Using reference TRBV13 and TRBJ2-1 for the parts outside the CDR3, the full variable domain is AAGVIQSPRHLIKEKRETATLKCYPIPRHDTVYWYQQGPGQDPQFLISFYEKMQSDKGSIPDRFSAQQFSDYHSELNMSSLELGDSALYFCASSVSGVEQFFGPGTRLTVL.

This clone is a singleton in its sample. CDR3: CASSESLAGDTQYF. As DNA, the CDR3 is TGTGCCAGCAGTGAATCTCTAGCGGGAGATACGCAGTATTTT. This rearrangement joins TRBV6-1 to TRBJ2-3; the match to TRBD2 covers 8 bases. The ends lost 2 bases at V and 5 bases at J; junction bases unmatched: 3. The germline V gene has CDR1 MNHNS and CDR2 SASEGT. This CDR3 is built from 14 residues.

The V call is TRBV11-2, the J call TRBJ2-7, with TRBD1 matching over 8 bases. Germline trimming cut 5 bases from V and 6 bases from J; bases unmatched to any gene: 15. The CDR3 has 16 residues. CDR1 is SGHAT, CDR2 FQNNGV, per germline. CDR3 sequence reads: CASSRRSLDRAGEQYF. CDR3 bases: TGTGCCAGCAGCCGGCGAAGTTTGGACAGGGCGGGCGAGCAGTACTTC.

This clone has just one count. The chain uses TRBV27 and TRBJ2-4, with D hard to call. This CDR3 has 16 residues. The germline gives CDR1 MNHEY, CDR2 SMNVEV (reference sequence). Trimming removed 4 bases at V and 0 bases at J, with 13 bases between. The CDR3, as DNA: TGTGCCAGCAGTTCCCACGGCAGGCTAGCCAAAAACATTCAGTACTTC. Residues: CASSSHGRLAKNIQYF.

The genes are TRBV4-3 and TRBJ2-7; 12 bases line up with TRBD2. This CDR3 contains 16 residues. Germline CDR1 LGHNA, CDR2 YSLEER. With V trimmed by 1 base and J by 3 bases, 4 bases remained unmatched. CDR3 bases: TGCGCCAGCAGCCAAGGGGCTAGCGGGAGGGTCTACGAGCAGTACTTC. This encodes CASSQGASGRVYEQYF.

The J gene is TRBJ2-5, the V gene TRBV11-2; 11 bases agree with TRBD1. Germline values: CDR1 SGHAT, CDR2 FQNNGV. V was pared by 1 base and J by 5 bases, with 3 bases of the junction left unmatched. The CDR3 is 15 amino acids. CDR3 sequence: CASSLVGTGGETQYF. CDR3 bases: TGTGCCAGCAGCTTAGTCGGGACAGGGGGGGAGACCCAGTACTTC.

The chain employs TRBV30 and TRBJ1-3, with unresolved D. The CDR3 covers 14 residues. V lost 0 bases and J 4 bases, leaving 10 bases between the germline ends. Germline assignment: CDR1 GTSNPN and CDR2 SVGIG (reference sequence). DNA for the CDR3: TGTGCCTGGAGTGTAGCGGGGTTCGGAAACACCATATATTTT. Translated, it gives CAWSVAGFGNTIYF.

This chain joins TRBV5-4 and TRBJ2-1; 7 nucleotides align to TRBD2. This CDR3 region has 15 residues. V shed 3 bases, J shed 0 bases, and the junction held 3 bases outside the gene matches. From germline, CDR1 is SGHNT and CDR2 YYREEE (reference sequence). The CDR3 spells CASSYPGGSYNEQFF. The CDR3 DNA is TGTGCCAGCAGCTACCCGGGGGGCTCCTACAATGAGCAGTTCTTC.

This clone was seen a single time. The CDR3 protein is CASSLNLQMNTEAFF. As DNA, the CDR3 is TGTGCCAGCAGCTTAAATTTACAGATGAACACTGAAGCTTTCTTT. This chain links TRBV7-8 with TRBJ1-1; D gene ambiguous. The V end lost 2 bases, the J end lost 0 bases, and 10 bases lay between the germline ends. The V gene's germline CDR1 is SGHVS and CDR2 FQNEAQ. The CDR3 is 15 residues long.

The V and J genes are TRBV24-1 and TRBJ2-7; tentatively, D is TRBD1 (5 bases). The CDR3 runs 15 residues. V lost 3 bases and J 8 bases, leaving 19 bases between the germline ends. From germline, CDR1 is KGHDR and CDR2 SFDVKD. The CDR3 DNA reads as TGTGCCACCAGTGATGACACAGGCGCAGGGCAACAGCAGTACTTC. Its protein product is CATSDDTGAGQQQYF.

This rearrangement joins TRBV3-1 (or the pseudogene TRBV3-2) to TRBJ1-1; 7 positions agree with TRBD1. V shed 0 bases, J shed 4 bases, and the junction held 5 bases outside the gene matches. Germline V gene sequence: CDR1 LGHDT, CDR2 YNNKEL (reference sequence). The length of the CDR3 is 15 residues. The CDR3 region is CASSQDRQGATEAFF. In DNA form, the CDR3 reads TGTGCCAGCAGCCAAGACAGACAGGGTGCCACTGAAGCTTTCTTT.

The V call is TRBV6-6, the J call TRBJ1-1; D possibly corresponds to TRBD1 (5 bases). V gave up 6 bases and J gave up 1 base, with 15 bases separating them. Per germline, CDR1 MNHNY and CDR2 SVGAGI (reference sequence). The CDR3 is 15 residues long. The CDR3: CASSWYGGGNTEAFF. The CDR3 DNA is TGTGCCAGCAGCTGGTACGGGGGGGGGAACACTGAAGCTTTCTTT.

This chain uses TRBV25-1 with TRBJ2-7; 12 bases map to TRBD2. The CDR3 runs to 14 residues. The germline CDR1 and CDR2 sequences are MGHDK and SYGVNS. V lost 4 bases, J lost 2 bases, and 0 bases stayed unmatched. CDR3 bases: TGTGCCAGCAGTGGACTAGCGGGGGCCTACGAGCAGTACTTC. It encodes CASSGLAGAYEQYF.

J is TRBJ2-3 and V is TRBV4-1; 14 bases map to TRBD2. Germline CDR1 and CDR2: MGHRA and YSYEKL. J was trimmed by 1 base and V by 4 bases; bases with no gene match: 13. This CDR3 has 20 residues. The CDR3 here is CASSRGLAGGGRFGTDTQYF. The CDR3 coding sequence is TGCGCCAGCAGCCGAGGACTAGCGGGAGGAGGAAGGTTCGGCACAGATACGCAGTATTTT.